This T cell receptor beta chain comes out of a study of blood T cells in healthy people across ages. Whole-study results and caveats: A roughly linear age-dependent decrease characterized TCR beta diversity per million T cells. Both naive CD4+ cell counts and diversity were greater in long-lived donors than in aged donors.

Trimming cost V 0 bases and J 5 bases, with 13 bases left between them. The CDR3 consists of 15 residues. Germline V lookup: CDR1 LGHNA, CDR2 YSLEER. This clonotype appeared many times. What it binds is not known. A second 7 to 11 cycle PCR used barcoded and J-beta primers. From the 5' RACE reads, TCRdb called clonotypes with MiXCR, one entry per CDR3 protein. The sample yields 1.8 million or so distinct CDR3 sequences, about two fifths seen once. This receptor was taken from a human donor in good health. The sequenced sample was blood. The V and J genes are TRBV4-3 and TRBJ1-2; TRBD1 is a possible D gene (5 bases). The CDR3: CASSQDSGHRYGYTF. The CDR3 region has the DNA TGCGCCAGCAGCCAAGATTCCGGACATCGGTATGGCTACACCTTC.